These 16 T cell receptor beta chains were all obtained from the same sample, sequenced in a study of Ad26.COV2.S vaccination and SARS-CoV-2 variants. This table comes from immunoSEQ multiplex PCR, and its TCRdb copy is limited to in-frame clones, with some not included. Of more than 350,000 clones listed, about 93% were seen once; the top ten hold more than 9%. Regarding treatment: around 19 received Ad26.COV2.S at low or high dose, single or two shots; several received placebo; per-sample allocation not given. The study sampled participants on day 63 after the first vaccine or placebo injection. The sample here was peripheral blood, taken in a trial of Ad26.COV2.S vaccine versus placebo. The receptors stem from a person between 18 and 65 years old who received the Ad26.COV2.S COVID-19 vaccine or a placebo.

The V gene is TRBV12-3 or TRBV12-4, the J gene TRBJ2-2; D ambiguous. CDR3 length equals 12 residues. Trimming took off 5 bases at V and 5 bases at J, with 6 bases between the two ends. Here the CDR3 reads CASSKTTGELFF. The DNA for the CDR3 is TGTGCCAGCAGTAAGACGACCGGGGAGCTGTTTTTT.

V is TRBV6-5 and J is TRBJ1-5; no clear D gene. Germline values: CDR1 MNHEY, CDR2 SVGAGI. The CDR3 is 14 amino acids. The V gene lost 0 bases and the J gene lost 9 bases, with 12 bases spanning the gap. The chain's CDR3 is CASSYSSRDLPQHF. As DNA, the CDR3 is TGTGCCAGCAGTTACTCTAGCCGGGATCTGCCCCAGCATTTT.

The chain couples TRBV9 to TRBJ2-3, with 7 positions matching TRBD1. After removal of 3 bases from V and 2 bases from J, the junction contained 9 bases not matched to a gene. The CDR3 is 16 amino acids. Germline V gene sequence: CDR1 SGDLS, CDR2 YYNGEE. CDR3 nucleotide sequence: TGTGCCAGCAGCGGGGGGACAGTCAGGCACACAGATACGCAGTATTTT. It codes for CASSGGTVRHTDTQYF.

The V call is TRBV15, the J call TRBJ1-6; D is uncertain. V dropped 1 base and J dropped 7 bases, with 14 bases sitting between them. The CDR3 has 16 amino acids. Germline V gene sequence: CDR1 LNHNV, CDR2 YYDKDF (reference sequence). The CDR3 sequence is CATSRVSSAGNSPLHF. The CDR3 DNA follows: TGTGCCACCAGCAGAGTTTCGTCAGCGGGGAATTCACCCCTCCACTTT.

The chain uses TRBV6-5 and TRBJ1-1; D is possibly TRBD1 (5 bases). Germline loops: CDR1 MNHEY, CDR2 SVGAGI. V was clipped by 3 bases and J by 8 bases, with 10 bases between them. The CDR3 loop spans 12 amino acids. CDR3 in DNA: TGTGCCAGCAGTTATATTTCAGGGGAAGCTTTCTTT. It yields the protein CASSYISGEAFF.

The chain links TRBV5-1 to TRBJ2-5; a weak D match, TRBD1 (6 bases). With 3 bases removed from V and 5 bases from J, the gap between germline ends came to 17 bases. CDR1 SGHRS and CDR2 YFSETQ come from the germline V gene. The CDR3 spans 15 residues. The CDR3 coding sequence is TGCGCCAGCAGCTCAGGGGTCCAGAATGAGGAGACCCAGTACTTC. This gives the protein CASSSGVQNEETQYF.

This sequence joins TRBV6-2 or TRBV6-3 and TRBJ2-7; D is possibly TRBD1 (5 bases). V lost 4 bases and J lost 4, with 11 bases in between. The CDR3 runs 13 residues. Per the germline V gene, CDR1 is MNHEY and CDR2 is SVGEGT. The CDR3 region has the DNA TGTGCCAGCAGTTTCAGGGTTCCGTACGAGCAGTACTTC. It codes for CASSFRVPYEQYF.

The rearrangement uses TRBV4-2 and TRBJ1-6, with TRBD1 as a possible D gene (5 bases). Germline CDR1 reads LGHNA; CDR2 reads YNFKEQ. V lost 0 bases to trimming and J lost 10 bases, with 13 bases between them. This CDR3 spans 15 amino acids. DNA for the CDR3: TGTGCCAGCAGCCAAGATCAGGGCGTATCATCACCCCTCCACTTT. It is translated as CASSQDQGVSSPLHF.

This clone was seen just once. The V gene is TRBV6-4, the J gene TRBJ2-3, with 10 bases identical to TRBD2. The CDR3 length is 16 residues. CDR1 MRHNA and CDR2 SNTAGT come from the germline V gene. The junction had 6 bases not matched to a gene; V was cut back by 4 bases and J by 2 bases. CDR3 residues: CASSAGTSEYTDTQYF. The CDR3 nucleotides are TGTGCCAGCAGTGCCGGGACTAGCGAGTACACAGATACGCAGTATTTT.

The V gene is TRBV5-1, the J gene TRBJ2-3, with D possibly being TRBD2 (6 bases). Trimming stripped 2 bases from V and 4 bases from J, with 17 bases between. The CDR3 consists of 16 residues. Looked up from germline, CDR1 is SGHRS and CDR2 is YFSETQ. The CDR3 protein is CASSFFGTRSADTQYF. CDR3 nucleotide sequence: TGCGCCAGCAGCTTTTTCGGGACTCGAAGCGCAGATACGCAGTATTTT.

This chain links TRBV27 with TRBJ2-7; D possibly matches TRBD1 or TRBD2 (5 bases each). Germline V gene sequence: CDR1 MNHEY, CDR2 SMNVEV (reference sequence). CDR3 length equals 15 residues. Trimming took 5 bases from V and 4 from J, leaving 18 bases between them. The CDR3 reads CASSLGPGPGYEQYF. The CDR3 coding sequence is TGTGCCAGCAGTCTCGGTCCGGGGCCAGGGTACGAGCAGTACTTC.

The CDR3 region is CASSRTVNTEAFF. CDR3 sequence (DNA): TGTGCCAGCAGCCGGACCGTTAACACTGAAGCTTTCTTT. The J gene is TRBJ1-1, the V gene TRBV7-9; D not certain. Looked up from germline, CDR1 is SEHNR and CDR2 is FQNEAQ (reference sequence). This CDR3 is 13 amino acids long. V gave up 5 bases and J gave up 2 bases, with 9 bases separating them.

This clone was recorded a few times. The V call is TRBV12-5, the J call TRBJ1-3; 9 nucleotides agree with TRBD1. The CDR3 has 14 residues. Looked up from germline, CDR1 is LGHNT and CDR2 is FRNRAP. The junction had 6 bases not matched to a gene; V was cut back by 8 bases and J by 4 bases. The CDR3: CASSEQGAGNTIYF. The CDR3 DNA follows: TGTGCTAGTTCGGAACAGGGGGCGGGAAACACCATATATTTT.

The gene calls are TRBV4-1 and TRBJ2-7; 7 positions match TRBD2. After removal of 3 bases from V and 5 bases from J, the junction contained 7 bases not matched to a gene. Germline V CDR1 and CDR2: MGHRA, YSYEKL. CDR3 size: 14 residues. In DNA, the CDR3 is TGCGCCAGCAGCCAGTGGGCCGCGGGAGACGAGCAGTACTTC. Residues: CASSQWAAGDEQYF.

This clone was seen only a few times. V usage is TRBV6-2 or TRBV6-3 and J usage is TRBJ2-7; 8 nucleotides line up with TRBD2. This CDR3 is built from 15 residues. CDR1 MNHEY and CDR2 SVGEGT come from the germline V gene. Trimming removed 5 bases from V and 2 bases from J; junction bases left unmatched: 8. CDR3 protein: CASSTSGGFTYEQYF. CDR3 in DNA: TGTGCCAGCAGTACCAGCGGGGGATTCACCTACGAGCAGTACTTC.

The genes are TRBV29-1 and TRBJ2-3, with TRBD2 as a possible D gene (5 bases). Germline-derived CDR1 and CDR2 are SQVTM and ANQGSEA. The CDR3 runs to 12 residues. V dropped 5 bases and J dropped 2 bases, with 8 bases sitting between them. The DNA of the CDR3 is TGCAGCGTTCACGGGAACACAGATACGCAGTATTTT. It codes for CSVHGNTDTQYF.